This TCR beta chain was captured in a study of blood T cell repertoires in COVID-19. The table came from immunoSEQ multiplex PCR; TCRdb's copy has only in-frame clones and leaves some out. Of 150,000 or so clones listed, approximately 90% were seen once; the top ten hold roughly 4%. Sequences were obtained from PBMCs or T cells enriched from blood (not recorded which). This clonotype originated in a middle-aged woman who had been exposed to COVID-19.

The CDR3 here is CASSRTGTEETQYF. CDR3 coding DNA: TGTGCCAGCAGCCGCACCGGGACAGAAGAGACCCAGTACTTC. The chain employs TRBV11-3 and TRBJ2-5; 7 bases are shared with TRBD1. The trim removed 5 bases at V and 3 bases at J, leaving 6 bases unmatched. The CDR3 has 14 amino acids. CDR1 is SGHNT and CDR2 is YENEEA in the germline V gene. The variable domain in full, completed from reference TRBV11-3 and TRBJ2-5, reads EAGVVQSPRYKIIEKKQPVAFWCNPISGHNTLYWYLQNLGQGPELLIRYENEEAVDDSQLPKDRFSAERLKGVDSTLKIQPAELGDSAVYLCASSRTGTEETQYFGPGTRLLVL.